Listed below are T cell receptor beta chains from one sample, sequenced in a study of neoadjuvant anti-PD-1 for oral cavity cancer. This table comes from immunoSEQ multiplex PCR, and its TCRdb copy is limited to in-frame clones, with some not included. The sample shows some 61,000 clones, 70% to 90% of them seen only once. Source: PBMCs, taken after nivolumab (anti-PD-1) treatment. All receptors derive from a person aged 40 to 85 with oral cavity squamous cell carcinoma. Each CDR3 is given with its conserved first and last residue. Each record gives: V gene, D gene, J gene, clone size, CDR3 DNA, CDR3 protein. The D gene is left open where the match is weak. For some rows the clone size is stated as once, few or many, or as a class when expanded; others skip it.

TRBV9,.,TRBJ2-3,.,TGTGCCAGCAGCGGATCCCAAAGCGGGAGCACAGATACGCAGTATTTT,CASSGSQSGSTDTQYF
TRBV10-1,TRBD2,TRBJ2-1,.,TGCGCCAGCAGTGAGTCAAAAGGACTAGCGTTATACAATGAGCAGTTCTTC,CASSESKGLALYNEQFF
TRBV6-1,.,TRBJ2-5,.,TGTGCCAGCAGTGAACCCGTCCAAGAGACCCAGTACTTC,CASSEPVQETQYF
TRBV14,TRBD1,TRBJ1-1,.,TGTGCCAGCAGCCAAGACAGGGGGGACACTGAAGCTTTCTTT,CASSQDRGDTEAFF
TRBV7-9,.,TRBJ2-7,.,TGTGCCAGCAGTTCCGGTCCCGGGATCGAGCAGTACTTC,CASSSGPGIEQYF
TRBV29-1,.,TRBJ1-3,.,TGCAGCGTAGCAGGGGTCGGAAACACCATATATTTT,CSVAGVGNTIYF
TRBV19,TRBD2,TRBJ2-1,.,TGTGCCAGTAGTACCCTACTAGCGGGAGGCCTCAATGAGCAGTTCTTC,CASSTLLAGGLNEQFF
TRBV19,TRBD2,TRBJ2-1,once,TGTGCCAGTAGTTTTACTAGCGGGACCTACAATGAGCAGTTCTTC,CASSFTSGTYNEQFF
TRBV28,TRBD1,TRBJ2-6,.,TGTGCCAGCAGTTTTGGCGGACTCCAGGGGGCTGGGGCCAACGTCCTGACTTTC,CASSFGGLQGAGANVLTF
TRBV19,.,TRBJ2-7,.,TGTGCCAGTAGCCCACCGAGCTCCTACGAGCAGTACTTC,CASSPPSSYEQYF
TRBV2,.,TRBJ1-2,.,TGTGCCAGCAGTATGGACAGCTTTAACTATGGCTACACCTTC,CASSMDSFNYGYTF
TRBV10-3,TRBD2,TRBJ2-1,.,TGTGCCATCAGTGGGGGTGGGGGAGCGGGGAATGAGCAGTTCTTC,CAISGGGGAGNEQFF
TRBV6-5,.,TRBJ2-3,.,TGTGCCAGCAGTTACGGGACAGATACGCAGTATTTT,CASSYGTDTQYF
TRBV10-3,TRBD1,TRBJ2-7,.,TGTGCCATCAGCCTGACAGGGGAAGGCTACGAGCAGTACTTC,CAISLTGEGYEQYF
TRBV7-9,TRBD1,TRBJ2-7,.,TGTGCCAGCAGCCCACCTCGGGACAGGGGGACTTTGAGCTCCTACGAGCAGTACTTC,CASSPPRDRGTLSSYEQYF
TRBV11-1,.,TRBJ1-1,few,TGTGCCAGCAGCTTAGCCGGAGGTGAAGCTTTCTTT,CASSLAGGEAFF
TRBV6-1,.,TRBJ1-3,.,TGTGCCAGCAGTGAACGCGCAGTCTCTGGAAACACCATATATTTT,CASSERAVSGNTIYF
TRBV6-1,TRBD1,TRBJ2-5,.,TGTGCCAGCAACGGACAGGGGGCAGGGGAGACCCAGTACTTC,CASNGQGAGETQYF
TRBV2,.,TRBJ1-5,.,TGTGCCAGCAGTGAGCAGGGCACCCTTATGCAGCCCCAGCATTTT,CASSEQGTLMQPQHF
TRBV5-1,.,TRBJ2-3,once,TGCGCCAGCAGCTCTTCTTGGGGGACAGATACGCAGTATTTT,CASSSSWGTDTQYF
TRBV28,TRBD2,TRBJ2-7,.,TGTGCCAGCAGTTTGCAAGCGGGAGGGTTGTACGAGCAGTACTTC,CASSLQAGGLYEQYF
TRBV10-3,TRBD1,TRBJ1-4,.,TGTGCCACCCGGGACAGGGATGAAAAACTGTTTTTT,CATRDRDEKLFF
TRBV27,.,TRBJ1-2,few,TGTGCCAGCAGAGGAGGGGGTACTAACTATGGCTACACCTTC,CASRGGGTNYGYTF
TRBV7-9,.,TRBJ2-1,.,TGTGCCAGCAGCTTAAGCGTAGGGGGGTGGAATGAGCAGTTCTTC,CASSLSVGGWNEQFF
TRBV11-1,.,TRBJ1-5,.,TGTGCCAGCAGCTTGACAGGAGATGGCAATCAGCCCCAGCATTTT,CASSLTGDGNQPQHF
TRBV30,.,TRBJ2-3,.,TGTGCCTGGACCGAGGGCTTCACAGATACGCAGTATTTT,CAWTEGFTDTQYF
TRBV28,.,TRBJ2-1,.,TGTGCCAGCAGCGAAGATGGGCTCTACAATGAGCAGTTCTTC,CASSEDGLYNEQFF
TRBV6-5,.,TRBJ1-2,.,TGTGCCAGCAGGAGGGTGGGAGCCGGGGGTGGCTACACCTTC,CASRRVGAGGGYTF
TRBV29-1,TRBD2,TRBJ2-7,.,TGCAGCGTTATAGCGGGAGGACCCTACGAGCAGTACTTC,CSVIAGGPYEQYF
TRBV29-1,.,TRBJ2-5,.,TGCAGCGTTGCTGTAGAGACCCAGTACTTC,CSVAVETQYF
TRBV6-1,TRBD1,TRBJ2-7,.,TGTGCCAGCAGTCCGCGAGACAGGGCACGCGAGCAGTACTTC,CASSPRDRAREQYF
TRBV7-3,.,TRBJ2-2,.,TGTGCCAGCAGCTTAATTCGGAACGGGGAGCTGTTTTTT,CASSLIRNGELFF
TRBV30,.,TRBJ2-1,.,TGTGCCTGGAGGCCCTCGGGGCGGGACGAGTTCTTC,CAWRPSGRDEFF
TRBV7-6,.,TRBJ2-1,.,TGTGCCAGCAGCTTAGTGGGGGGAGAGGGCCCTGAATGGCAGTTCTTC,CASSLVGGEGPEWQFF
TRBV4-1,.,TRBJ1-4,.,TGCGCCAGCAGCCTTCGCGGGTATGAAAAACTGTTTTTT,CASSLRGYEKLFF
TRBV6-1,TRBD1,TRBJ1-2,.,TGTGCCAGCAGTGAAACGGACAGGGGGCGCAATGGCTACACCTTC,CASSETDRGRNGYTF
TRBV30,TRBD2,TRBJ2-2,.,TGTGCCTGGAGTCCTTATAGCGGGAGTGGTCCCGGGGAGCTGTTTTTT,CAWSPYSGSGPGELFF
TRBV15,TRBD1,TRBJ2-7,.,TGTGCCACCAGCGACAGGGGAACAGGGGGCGGTGAGCAGTACTTC,CATSDRGTGGGEQYF
TRBV28,.,TRBJ1-5,once,TGTGCCAGCAGTCGCAATCAGCCCCAGCATTTT,CASSRNQPQHF
TRBV5-4,TRBD2,TRBJ2-7,.,TGTGCCAGCAGCTTGGGATTAGCGGGAGGGTTGGCGCAGTACTTC,CASSLGLAGGLAQYF
TRBV25-1,.,TRBJ1-1,.,TGTGCCAGCAGAGGATTTCAATCTGGGGACACTGAAGCTTTCTTT,CASRGFQSGDTEAFF
TRBV30,.,TRBJ2-7,.,TGTGCCTGGAGTGTCCTCGGGACTCAGTACTTC,CAWSVLGTQYF
TRBV20-1,.,TRBJ1-1,.,TGCAGTGCTAGATTCTTGGTGGAAGCTTTCTTT,CSARFLVEAFF
TRBV19,.,TRBJ2-6,.,TGTGCCAGTAGTATTAAAGACTCTGGGGCCAACGTCCTGACTTTC,CASSIKDSGANVLTF
TRBV11-2,.,TRBJ1-5,.,TGTGCCAGCAGCTTGGGGGGCGCGGAGCCCCAGCATTTT,CASSLGGAEPQHF
TRBV14,.,TRBJ2-2,.,TGTGCCAGCAGCTGGGGGGTGAACACCGGGGAGCTGTTTTTT,CASSWGVNTGELFF
TRBV6-5,.,TRBJ2-7,once,TGTGCCAGCAGTTACTCGGCAGCAAGCTCCTACGAGCAGTACTTC,CASSYSAASSYEQYF
TRBV6-1,TRBD1,TRBJ1-1,.,TGTGCCAGCAGTGGGACAGGGAGCGCTGAAGCTTTCTTT,CASSGTGSAEAFF
TRBV4-2,.,TRBJ1-3,.,TGTGCCAGCAGCCAAGAATCAGGACTTAGCTCTGGAAACACCATATATTTT,CASSQESGLSSGNTIYF
TRBV7-3,TRBD2,TRBJ2-1,.,TGTGCCAGCAGCTTTAGGGCGGGAGGGCCAGGGGAGCAGTTCTTC,CASSFRAGGPGEQFF
TRBV9,TRBD2,TRBJ2-7,.,TGTGCCAGCAGCGTGGGAGGGCAGCCCTACGAGCAGTACTTC,CASSVGGQPYEQYF
TRBV28,.,TRBJ1-2,once,TGTGCCAGCAGCCGGTTCGGGGGGTTTTTCGACGGCTACACCTTC,CASSRFGGFFDGYTF
TRBV29-1,.,TRBJ1-2,.,TGCAGCGTGACCGTGGGGGGCAACTATGGCTACACCTTC,CSVTVGGNYGYTF
TRBV5-1,.,TRBJ1-3,.,TGCGCCAGCAGCCCGACAACAGGGTCTGGAAACACCATATATTTT,CASSPTTGSGNTIYF